This T cell receptor (beta chain) was found in a study of OX40 agonist ivuxolimab in advanced cancers. In the study overall: Anti-PD-1, anti-PD-L1 or anti-CTLA-4 therapy given earlier was allowed, and 40% had some.

This clone was seen once. The antigen remains undetermined. Overall study findings and caveats: Mean expanded clone counts were higher in CD8+ than CD4+ T cells. Also showing low normalized T-cell clonal expansion were some of the nonresponders.

TCRdb keeps only in-frame clones here, not all; method: immunoSEQ multiplex PCR. The sample yields roughly 92,000 clones, around 89% seen once. From germline, CDR1 is SGHAT and CDR2 FQNNGV. Deletions cut 4 bases from V and 2 bases from J, with 17 bases between. The CDR3 sequence is 16 residues long. The cohort excluded patients with autoimmune disease history or systemic immunosuppression. This TCR came from an adult with an advanced solid tumor such as melanoma, head and neck, liver or kidney cancer. V and J are TRBV11-2 and TRBJ2-5; TRBD1 might be the D (7 bases). Here the sequenced sample was CD4+ or CD8+ T cells sorted from blood, taken in a trial of the OX40 agonist ivuxolimab. In DNA, the CDR3 is TGTGCCAGCAGCTGGGGGGACAGATTTGGGCAAGAGACCCAGTACTTC. Protein product: CASSWGDRFGQETQYF.